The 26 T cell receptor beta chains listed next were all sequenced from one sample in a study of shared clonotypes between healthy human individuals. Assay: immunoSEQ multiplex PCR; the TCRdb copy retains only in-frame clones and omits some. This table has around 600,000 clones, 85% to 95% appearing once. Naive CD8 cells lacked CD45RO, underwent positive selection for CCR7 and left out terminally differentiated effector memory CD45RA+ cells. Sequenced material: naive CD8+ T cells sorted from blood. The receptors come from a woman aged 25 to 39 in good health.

CDR3 residues: CAISESGGTYGYTF. CDR3 coding DNA: TGTGCCATCAGTGAGTCAGGAGGGACTTATGGCTACACCTTC. The rearrangement uses TRBV10-3 and TRBJ1-2; possible D gene TRBD1, 5 bases. Looked up from germline, CDR1 is ENHRY and CDR2 is SYGVKD. There are 14 residues in the CDR3. Trimming cost V 0 bases and J 5 bases, with 10 bases left between them.

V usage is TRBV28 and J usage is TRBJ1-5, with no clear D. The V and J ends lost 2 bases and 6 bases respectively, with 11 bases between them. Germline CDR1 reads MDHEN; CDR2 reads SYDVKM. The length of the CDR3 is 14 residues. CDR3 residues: CASSLLQAGQPQHF. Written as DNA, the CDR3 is TGTGCCAGCAGTTTACTGCAGGCCGGTCAGCCCCAGCATTTT.

The CDR3 DNA is TGTGCCAGCAGTTCAACCCCGGTGACCCAGTACTTC. This encodes CASSSTPVTQYF. V usage is TRBV28 and J usage is TRBJ2-5; D remains unclear. Germline loops: CDR1 MDHEN, CDR2 SYDVKM. V was trimmed by 4 bases and J by 7 bases, leaving 10 bases between them. The CDR3 spans 12 residues.

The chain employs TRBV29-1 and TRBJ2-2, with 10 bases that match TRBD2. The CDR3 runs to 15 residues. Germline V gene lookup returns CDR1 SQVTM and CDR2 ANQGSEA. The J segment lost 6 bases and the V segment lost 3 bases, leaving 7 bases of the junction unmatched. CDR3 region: CSVEASGSPSGELFF. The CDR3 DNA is TGCAGCGTTGAGGCTAGCGGGAGCCCTTCCGGGGAGCTGTTTTTT.

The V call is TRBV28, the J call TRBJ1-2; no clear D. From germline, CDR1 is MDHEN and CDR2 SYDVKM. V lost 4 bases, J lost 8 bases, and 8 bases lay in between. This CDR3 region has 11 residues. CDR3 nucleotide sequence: TGTGCCAGCAGTTCTGAGGGCGGCTACACCTTC. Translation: CASSSEGGYTF.

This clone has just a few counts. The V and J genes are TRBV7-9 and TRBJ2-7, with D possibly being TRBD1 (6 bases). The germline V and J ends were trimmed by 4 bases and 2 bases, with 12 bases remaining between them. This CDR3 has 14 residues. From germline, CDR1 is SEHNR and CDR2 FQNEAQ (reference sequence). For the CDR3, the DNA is TGTGCCAGCAGCTCCGGGACACGACCCTACGAGCAGTACTTC. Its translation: CASSSGTRPYEQYF. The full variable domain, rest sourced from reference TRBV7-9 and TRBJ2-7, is DTGVSQNPRHKITKRGQNVTFRCDPISEHNRLYWYRQTLGQGPEFLTYFQNEAQLEKSRLLSDRFSAERPKGSFSTLEIQRTEQGDSAMYLCASSSGTRPYEQYFGPGTRLTVT.

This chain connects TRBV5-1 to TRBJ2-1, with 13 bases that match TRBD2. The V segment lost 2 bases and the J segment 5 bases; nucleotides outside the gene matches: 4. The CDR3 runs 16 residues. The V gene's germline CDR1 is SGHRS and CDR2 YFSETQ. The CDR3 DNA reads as TGCGCCAGCAGCTTATTACTAGCGGGAGGGGACAATGAGCAGTTCTTC. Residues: CASSLLLAGGDNEQFF.

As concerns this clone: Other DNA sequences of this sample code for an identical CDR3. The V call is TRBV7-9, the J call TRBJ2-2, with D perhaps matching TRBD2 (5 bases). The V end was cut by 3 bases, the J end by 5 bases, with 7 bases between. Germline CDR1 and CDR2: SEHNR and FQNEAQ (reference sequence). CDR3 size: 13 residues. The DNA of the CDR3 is TGTGCCAGCAGCTTCAGCGGTACCGGGGAGCTGTTTTTT. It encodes CASSFSGTGELFF.

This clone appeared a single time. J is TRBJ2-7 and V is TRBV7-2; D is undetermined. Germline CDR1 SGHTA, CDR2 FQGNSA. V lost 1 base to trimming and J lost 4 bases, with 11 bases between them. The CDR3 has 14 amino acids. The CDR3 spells CASSLGWVGYEQYF. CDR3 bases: TGTGCCAGCAGCTTAGGTTGGGTAGGTTACGAGCAGTACTTC.

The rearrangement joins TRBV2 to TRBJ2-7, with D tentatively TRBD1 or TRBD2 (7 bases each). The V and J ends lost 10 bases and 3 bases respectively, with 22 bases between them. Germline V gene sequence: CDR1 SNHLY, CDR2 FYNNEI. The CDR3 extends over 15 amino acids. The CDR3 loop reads CATGGGGTDNYEQYF. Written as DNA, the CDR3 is TGTGCCACCGGGGGAGGGGGGACAGACAACTACGAGCAGTACTTC. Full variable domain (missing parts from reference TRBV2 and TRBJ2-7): EPEVTQTPSHQVTQMGQEVILRCVPISNHLYFYWYRQILGQKVEFLVSFYNNEISEKSEIFDDQFSVERPDGSNFTLKIRSTKLEDSAMYFCATGGGGTDNYEQYFGPGTRLTVT.

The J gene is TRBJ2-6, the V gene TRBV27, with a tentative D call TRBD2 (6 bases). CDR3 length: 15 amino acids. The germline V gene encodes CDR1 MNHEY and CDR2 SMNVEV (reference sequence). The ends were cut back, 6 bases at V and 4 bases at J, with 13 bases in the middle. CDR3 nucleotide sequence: TGTGCCAGCAGCTCCGGGAGCTCCGGGGCCAACGTCCTGACTTTC. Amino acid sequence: CASSSGSSGANVLTF. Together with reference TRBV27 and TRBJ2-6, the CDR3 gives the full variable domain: EAQVTQNPRYLITVTGKKLTVTCSQNMNHEYMSWYRQDPGLGLRQIYYSMNVEVTDKGDVPEGYKVSRKEKRNFPLILESPSPNQTSLYFCASSSGSSGANVLTFGAGSRLTVL.

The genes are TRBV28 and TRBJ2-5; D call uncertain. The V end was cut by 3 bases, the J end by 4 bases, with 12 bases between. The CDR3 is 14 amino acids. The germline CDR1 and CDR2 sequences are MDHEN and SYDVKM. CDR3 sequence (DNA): TGTGCCAGCAGTTTTCAAGGGTCAGGAGAGACCCAGTACTTC. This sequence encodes CASSFQGSGETQYF.

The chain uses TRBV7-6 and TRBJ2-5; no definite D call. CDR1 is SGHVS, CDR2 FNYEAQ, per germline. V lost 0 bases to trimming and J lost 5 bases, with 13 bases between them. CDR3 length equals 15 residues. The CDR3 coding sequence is TGTGCCAGCAGCTTAGCGTTTTCTGTTTCGGAGACCCAGTACTTC. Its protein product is CASSLAFSVSETQYF. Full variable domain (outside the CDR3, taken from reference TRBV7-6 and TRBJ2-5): GAGVSQSPRYKVTKRGQDVALRCDPISGHVSLYWYRQALGQGPEFLTYFNYEAQQDKSGLPNDRFSAERPEGSISTLTIQRTEQRDSAMYRCASSLAFSVSETQYFGPGTRLLVL.

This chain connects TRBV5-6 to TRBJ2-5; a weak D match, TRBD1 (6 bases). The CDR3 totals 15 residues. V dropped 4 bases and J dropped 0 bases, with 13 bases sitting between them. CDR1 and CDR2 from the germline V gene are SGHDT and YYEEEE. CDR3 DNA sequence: TGTGCCAGCAGCGGTGGGGGCTCCTACCAAGAGACCCAGTACTTC. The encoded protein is CASSGGGSYQETQYF.

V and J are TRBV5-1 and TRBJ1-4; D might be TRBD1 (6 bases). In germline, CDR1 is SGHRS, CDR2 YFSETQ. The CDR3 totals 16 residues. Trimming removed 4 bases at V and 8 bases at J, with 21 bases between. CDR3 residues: CASSLTVRGAGEKLFF. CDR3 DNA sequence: TGCGCCAGCAGCCTCACCGTGCGGGGGGCAGGAGAAAAACTGTTTTTT.

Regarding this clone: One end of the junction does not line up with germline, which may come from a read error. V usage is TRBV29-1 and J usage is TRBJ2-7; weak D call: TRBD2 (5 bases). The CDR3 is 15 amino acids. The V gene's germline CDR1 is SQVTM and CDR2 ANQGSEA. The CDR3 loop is CSVEGRTPFPLEQYF. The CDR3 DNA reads TGCAGCGTCGAAGGTAGGACTCCATTCCCCCTCGAGCAGTACTTC.

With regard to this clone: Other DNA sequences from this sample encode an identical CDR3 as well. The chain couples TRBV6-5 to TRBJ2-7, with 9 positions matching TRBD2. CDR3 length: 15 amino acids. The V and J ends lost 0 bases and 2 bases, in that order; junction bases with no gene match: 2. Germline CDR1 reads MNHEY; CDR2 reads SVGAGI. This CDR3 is CASSYSAGGTYEQYF. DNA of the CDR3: TGTGCCAGCAGTTACTCCGCGGGAGGGACCTACGAGCAGTACTTC.

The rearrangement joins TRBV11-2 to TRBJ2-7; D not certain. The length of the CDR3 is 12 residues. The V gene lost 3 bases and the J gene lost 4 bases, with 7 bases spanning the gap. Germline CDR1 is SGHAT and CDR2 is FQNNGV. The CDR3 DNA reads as TGTGCCAGCAGCTTTACGTTTTACGAGCAGTACTTC. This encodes CASSFTFYEQYF.

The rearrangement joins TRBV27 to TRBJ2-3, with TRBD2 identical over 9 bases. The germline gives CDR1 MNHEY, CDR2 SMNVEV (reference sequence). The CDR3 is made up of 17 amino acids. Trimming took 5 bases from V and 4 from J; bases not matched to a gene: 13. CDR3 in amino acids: CASSPSHGGRAPDTQYF. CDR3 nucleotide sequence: TGTGCCAGCAGTCCCTCTCACGGCGGGAGGGCCCCAGATACGCAGTATTTT.

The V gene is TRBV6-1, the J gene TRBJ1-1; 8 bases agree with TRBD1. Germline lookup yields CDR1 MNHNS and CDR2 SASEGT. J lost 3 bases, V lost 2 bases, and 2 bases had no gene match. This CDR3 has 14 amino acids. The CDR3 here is CASSETGGDTEAFF. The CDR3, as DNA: TGTGCCAGCAGTGAAACAGGGGGTGACACTGAAGCTTTCTTT.

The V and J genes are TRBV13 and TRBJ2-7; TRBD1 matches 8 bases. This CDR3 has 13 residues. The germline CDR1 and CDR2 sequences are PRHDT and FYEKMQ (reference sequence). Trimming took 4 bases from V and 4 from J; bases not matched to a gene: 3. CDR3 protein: CASSSQGAYEQYF. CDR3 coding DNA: TGTGCCAGCAGCTCCCAGGGGGCTTACGAGCAGTACTTC.

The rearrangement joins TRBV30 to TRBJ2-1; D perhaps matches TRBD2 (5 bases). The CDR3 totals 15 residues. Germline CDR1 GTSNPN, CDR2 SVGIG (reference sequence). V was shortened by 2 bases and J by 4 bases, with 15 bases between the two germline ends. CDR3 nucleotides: TGTGCCTGGAGTCTTCGAGGACTGCCGTACAATGAGCAGTTCTTC. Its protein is CAWSLRGLPYNEQFF.

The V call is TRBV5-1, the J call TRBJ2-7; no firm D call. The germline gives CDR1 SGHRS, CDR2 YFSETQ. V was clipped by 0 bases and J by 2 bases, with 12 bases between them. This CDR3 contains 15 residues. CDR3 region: CASSLVEYRPYEQYF. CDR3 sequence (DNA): TGCGCCAGCAGCTTGGTGGAGTATAGGCCCTACGAGCAGTACTTC.

The CDR3, as DNA: TGTGCCAGCAGGGGGGCTTGGGGGGGATCCTACGAGCAGTACTTC. Its translation is CASRGAWGGSYEQYF. This sequence joins TRBV27 and TRBJ2-7, with a possible D match to TRBD2 (7 bases). Per germline, CDR1 MNHEY and CDR2 SMNVEV (reference sequence). V was clipped by 6 bases and J by 1 base, with 16 bases between them. This CDR3 has 15 residues.

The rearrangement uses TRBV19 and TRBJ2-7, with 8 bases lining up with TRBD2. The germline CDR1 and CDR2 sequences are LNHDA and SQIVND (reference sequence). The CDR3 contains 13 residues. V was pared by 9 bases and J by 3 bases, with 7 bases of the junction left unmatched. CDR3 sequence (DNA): TGTGCCAGCTCTCCGGGACTAGACTACGAGCAGTACTTC. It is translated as CASSPGLDYEQYF.

CDR3 sequence (DNA): TGCGCCAGCAGCTTGGGTCTGGGGGTGGGGAACACTGAAGCTTTCTTT. This gives the protein CASSLGLGVGNTEAFF. The chain is built from TRBV5-1 and TRBJ1-1, with a tentative D call TRBD1 (5 bases). The CDR3 totals 16 residues. The germline V gene has CDR1 SGHRS and CDR2 YFSETQ. V was shortened by 0 bases and J by 1 base, with 13 bases between the two germline ends.